Each of the 30 T cell receptor beta chains below was sequenced from the same sample in a study of blood T cell repertoires in COVID-19. Produced via immunoSEQ multiplex PCR; TCRdb's table is partial and in-frame only. The sample includes around 69,000 clones, 80% to 85% seen only once; the top ten take 1.8%. Sequenced input: peripheral blood. Receptor source: a woman aged 55-70 years with acute or convalescent COVID-19.

The gene calls are TRBV19 and TRBJ1-2; a possible D gene is TRBD1 (5 bases). The ends were cut back, 1 base at V and 3 bases at J, with 9 bases in the middle. Germline V lookup: CDR1 LNHDA, CDR2 SQIVND (reference sequence). This CDR3 comprises 14 residues. DNA for the CDR3: TGTGCCAGTAGTATAGCCTCCAGGGACTATGGCTACACCTTC. This encodes CASSIASRDYGYTF.

The chain carries TRBV1 and TRBJ2-3; the D call of TRBD2 is as the table states it, not checked on the DNA. TRBV1 constitutes a pseudogene. There are 11 residues in the CDR3. CDR3 loop: CTSNRLAADYF. The CDR3 DNA reads as TGCACCAGCAACCGACTAGCAGCCGATTATTTT.

The CDR3, as DNA: TGTGCCAGCAGTTACTCCCCGGGTGAGCAGTTCTTC. Its protein is CASSYSPGEQFF. This chain links TRBV6-6 with TRBJ2-1; no reliable D call. The germline V gene encodes CDR1 MNHNY and CDR2 SVGAGI (reference sequence). V shed 0 bases and J shed 9 bases, with 6 bases lying between them. The CDR3 totals 12 residues.

In this sample, this clone turned up once. This chain joins TRBV2 and TRBJ2-7, with 7 nucleotides matching TRBD2. The CDR3 spans 13 residues. Germline-derived CDR1 and CDR2 are SNHLY and FYNNEI. Trimming took 6 bases from V and 2 from J; bases not matched to a gene: 4. CDR3 bases: TGTGCCAGCAGCGCTGGACTAGCCTACGAGCAGTACTTC. Amino acids: CASSAGLAYEQYF. Full variable domain (missing parts from reference TRBV2 and TRBJ2-7): EPEVTQTPSHQVTQMGQEVILRCVPISNHLYFYWYRQILGQKVEFLVSFYNNEISEKSEIFDDQFSVERPDGSNFTLKIRSTKLEDSAMYFCASSAGLAYEQYFGPGTRLTVT.

The chain is built from TRBV18 and TRBJ2-1; a weak D match, TRBD1 (6 bases). CDR3 length: 13 amino acids. Looked up from germline, CDR1 is KGHSH and CDR2 is LQKENI. Deletions cut 6 bases from V and 5 bases from J, with 11 bases between. For the CDR3, the DNA is TGTGCCAGCTCCCGGGACAACAACAATGAGCAGTTCTTC. This codes for CASSRDNNNEQFF.

The V gene is TRBV6-6, the J gene TRBJ1-5; 7 bases fit TRBD1. Trimming removed 4 bases from V and 6 bases from J; junction bases left unmatched: 6. Germline loops: CDR1 MNHNY, CDR2 SVGAGI (reference sequence). The CDR3 is 14 residues long. CDR3 loop: CASSLDRDRQPQHF. The CDR3 nucleotides are TGTGCCAGCAGTTTAGACAGGGATCGTCAGCCCCAGCATTTT.

The chain couples TRBV18 to TRBJ1-6, with a weak D call TRBD1 (5 bases). The germline V and J ends were trimmed by 4 bases and 9 bases, with 16 bases remaining between them. The CDR3 is 15 amino acids. In germline, CDR1 is KGHSH, CDR2 LQKENI. CDR3 region: CASSLPGLGASPLHF. CDR3 in DNA: TGTGCCAGCTCACTGCCGGGACTAGGAGCTTCACCCCTCCACTTT.

The chain joins TRBV4-1 to TRBJ1-1, with 9 bases fitting TRBD1. The germline V gene encodes CDR1 MGHRA and CDR2 YSYEKL. The V and J ends lost 1 base and 5 bases, in that order; junction bases with no gene match: 5. The CDR3 spans 15 residues. In DNA, the CDR3 is TGCGCCAGCAGCCAAGGGACAGGGGCAGGGACTGAAGCTTTCTTT. It yields the protein CASSQGTGAGTEAFF.

CDR3 region: CASSFLSEETQYF. The CDR3 DNA follows: TGTGCCAGCAGCTTCCTTTCCGAAGAGACCCAGTACTTC. This chain links TRBV14 with TRBJ2-5, with D hard to call. This CDR3 is built from 13 residues. V was clipped by 5 bases and J by 3 bases, with 10 bases between them. The germline CDR1 and CDR2 sequences are SGHDN and FVKESK.

The V and J genes are TRBV9 and TRBJ1-2; 7 bases match TRBD1. The CDR3 contains 13 residues. Looked up from germline, CDR1 is SGDLS and CDR2 is YYNGEE. J was trimmed by 7 bases and V by 2 bases; bases with no gene match: 5. The CDR3 region has the DNA TGTGCCAGCAGCGTCCGCCAGGGGGGTGGCTACACCTTC. Translation: CASSVRQGGGYTF.

The V gene is TRBV2, the J gene TRBJ1-2; 7 bases are a match to TRBD1. The germline gives CDR1 SNHLY, CDR2 FYNNEI. The junction had 11 bases not matched to a gene; V was cut back by 6 bases and J by 1 base. The CDR3 is made up of 16 amino acids. The CDR3 is CASRIVRDRHNYGYTF. The CDR3 nucleotides read TGTGCCAGCAGGATTGTCCGGGACAGACATAACTATGGCTACACCTTC.

The chain is built from TRBV19 and TRBJ2-7; 10 positions match TRBD2. After removal of 6 bases from V and 2 bases from J, the junction contained 4 bases not matched to a gene. CDR3 length: 14 residues. Germline V CDR1 and CDR2: LNHDA, SQIVND (reference sequence). The CDR3: CASRRTSGTYEQYF. The CDR3 nucleotides read TGTGCCAGTAGGAGGACTAGCGGAACCTACGAGCAGTACTTC.

J is TRBJ2-7 and V is TRBV27; 11 bases fit TRBD2. The germline V gene encodes CDR1 MNHEY and CDR2 SMNVEV (reference sequence). The CDR3 sequence is 14 residues long. After removal of 7 bases from V and 3 bases from J, the junction contained 5 bases not matched to a gene. In DNA, the CDR3 is TGTGCCAGCACCAGACTAGCGGGGAACTACGAGCAGTACTTC. It translates to CASTRLAGNYEQYF.

This clone was observed a few times. The J gene is TRBJ1-5, the V gene TRBV19; tentative D call: TRBD1 (6 bases). Germline CDR1 LNHDA, CDR2 SQIVND (reference sequence). Trimming left V 1 base short and J 4 bases short, with 11 bases between. The CDR3 consists of 15 residues. CDR3 in DNA: TGTGCCAGTAGTATAGCCAGGGGCCCGAATCAGCCCCAGCATTTT. Encoded protein: CASSIARGPNQPQHF. Supplemented by reference TRBV19 and TRBJ1-5, the full variable domain reads DGGITQSPKYLFRKEGQNVTLSCEQNLNHDAMYWYRQDPGQGLRLIYYSQIVNDFQKGDIAEGYSVSREKKESFPLTVTSAQKNPTAFYLCASSIARGPNQPQHFGDGTRLSIL.

The V and J genes are TRBV6-5 and TRBJ1-2; D may be TRBD1 (5 bases). CDR1 and CDR2 (germline): MNHEY, SVGAGI. The CDR3 runs to 16 residues. The germline V and J ends were trimmed by 0 bases and 6 bases, with 17 bases remaining between them. CDR3 in amino acids: CASSYSVAGGRHGYTF. The CDR3 region has the DNA TGTGCCAGCAGTTACTCAGTTGCCGGGGGGAGGCATGGCTACACCTTC.

The chain recombines TRBV6-5 with TRBJ2-7, with 10 bases lining up with TRBD1. J gave up 4 bases and V 0 bases, and 3 bases lay outside the gene matches. The CDR3 contains 15 residues. Per the germline V gene, CDR1 is MNHEY and CDR2 is SVGAGI. CDR3 DNA: TGTGCCAGCAGTTACTCGGGACAGGGGAATTACGAGCAGTACTTC. This codes for CASSYSGQGNYEQYF.

The genes are TRBV10-3 and TRBJ2-7; the D gene is possibly TRBD2 (7 bases). Looked up from germline, CDR1 is ENHRY and CDR2 is SYGVKD. Trimming removed 2 bases from V and 0 bases from J, with 11 bases in between. The CDR3 covers 15 residues. The CDR3 region has the DNA TGTGCCATCAGTGAGAGGGGGGGAAGCTCCTACGAGCAGTACTTC. It yields the protein CAISERGGSSYEQYF.

The chain links TRBV4-2 to TRBJ2-1; TRBD2 agrees at 7 bases. CDR1 LGHNA and CDR2 YNFKEQ come from the germline V gene. CDR3 length: 15 amino acids. Trimming at V came to 1 base and at J to 4 bases, leaving 4 bases not matched to a gene. The CDR3 reads CASSQAGGLYNEQFF. The CDR3 DNA reads TGTGCCAGCAGCCAAGCGGGAGGATTATACAATGAGCAGTTCTTC.

The J gene is TRBJ1-3, the V gene TRBV19, with D uncertain. V was cut by 5 bases and J by 9 bases, with 14 bases left in between. Germline V CDR1 and CDR2: LNHDA, SQIVND (reference sequence). The CDR3 covers 13 residues. The CDR3 loop reads CASSEQPRTTIYF. CDR3 in DNA: TGTGCCAGTAGTGAACAGCCCAGAACCACCATATATTTT.

This chain connects TRBV11-2 to TRBJ1-2; D unresolved. The CDR3 loop spans 16 amino acids. Germline values: CDR1 SGHAT, CDR2 FQNNGV. Trimming removed 4 bases at V and 7 bases at J, with 22 bases between. The CDR3 spells CASSSPSGSRAGGYTF. The CDR3 bases are TGTGCCAGCAGCTCCCCCTCCGGTTCGAGGGCTGGTGGCTACACCTTC.

V gene TRBV5-4 combines with J gene TRBJ2-5, with TRBD2 identical over 13 bases. Germline assignment: CDR1 SGHNT and CDR2 YYREEE (reference sequence). J gave up 5 bases and V 0 bases, and 4 bases lay outside the gene matches. The CDR3 has 16 residues. CDR3: CASSLGTSGGGETQYF. For the CDR3, the DNA is TGTGCCAGCAGCTTGGGGACTAGCGGGGGAGGCGAGACCCAGTACTTC. The full variable domain, with the rest looked up from reference TRBV5-4 and TRBJ2-5, is ETGVTQSPTHLIKTRGQQVTLRCSSQSGHNTVSWYQQALGQGPQFIFQYYREEENGRGNFPPRFSGLQFPNYSSELNVNALELDDSALYLCASSLGTSGGGETQYFGPGTRLLVL.

The chain has TRBV5-1 and TRBJ2-1; D possibly corresponds to TRBD1 (5 bases). This CDR3 is 20 amino acids long. V lost 4 bases, J lost 0 bases, and 26 bases lay in between. Germline V gene data show CDR1 as SGHRS and CDR2 as YFSETQ. The CDR3 sequence: CASSRRQTNSYSDSYNEQFF. CDR3 bases: TGCGCCAGCAGCAGAAGACAGACAAACTCCTATTCAGACTCCTACAATGAGCAGTTCTTC.

V gene TRBV10-2 combines with J gene TRBJ1-1; TRBD1 might be the D (5 bases). V was cut by 1 base and J by 5 bases, with 14 bases left in between. The CDR3 is 15 amino acids. Germline values: CDR1 WSHSY, CDR2 SAAADI. CDR3 DNA sequence: TGCGCCAGCAGTGAGTGGGGACCGGGAGTGACTGAAGCTTTCTTT. The encoded protein is CASSEWGPGVTEAFF.

V usage is TRBV3-1 (or the pseudogene TRBV3-2) and J usage is TRBJ2-7, with 9 bases fitting TRBD1. Per the germline V gene, CDR1 is LGHDT and CDR2 is YNNKEL (reference sequence). This CDR3 contains 12 residues. The ends lost 6 bases at V and 6 bases at J; junction bases unmatched: 3. In DNA form, the CDR3 reads TGTGCCAGCAGGGGGACAGGGAGCGAGCAGTACTTC. Encoded protein: CASRGTGSEQYF.

The gene calls are TRBV28 and TRBJ2-7; 7 nucleotides align to TRBD1. The CDR3 runs to 13 residues. The germline CDR1 and CDR2 sequences are MDHEN and SYDVKM. Unmatched junction bases numbered 4, after V lost 8 bases and J lost 0 bases. The CDR3 coding sequence is TGTGCCAGCTACGACAGGGACTCCTACGAGCAGTACTTC. Its translation is CASYDRDSYEQYF.

This clone was seen ten or more times. The chain recombines TRBV19 with TRBJ1-5; 7 nucleotides match TRBD1. Trimming cost V 5 bases and J 4 bases; bases outside gene matches: 11. The CDR3 length is 16 residues. Germline loops: CDR1 LNHDA, CDR2 SQIVND (reference sequence). The chain's CDR3 is CASSAKDRKENQPQHF. In DNA form, the CDR3 reads TGTGCCAGTAGTGCTAAGGACAGGAAGGAGAATCAGCCCCAGCATTTT.

The chain carries TRBV10-3 and TRBJ1-6; possible D gene TRBD1, 5 bases. Between the trimmed V and J ends, which lost 3 bases and 6 bases, there was a span of 9 bases. The CDR3 runs to 14 residues. CDR1 and CDR2 from the germline V gene are ENHRY and SYGVKD. CDR3 protein: CAISDRGINSPLHF. The CDR3 DNA is TGTGCCATCAGTGATCGGGGGATTAATTCACCCCTCCACTTT.

The genes are TRBV2 and TRBJ2-5; tentative D call: TRBD2 (6 bases). This CDR3 spans 13 amino acids. Germline CDR1 reads SNHLY; CDR2 reads FYNNEI. With 4 bases removed from V and 0 bases from J, the gap between germline ends came to 6 bases. In nucleotides, the CDR3 is TGTGCCAGCAGTGGGGACTACCAAGAGACCCAGTACTTC. Its protein is CASSGDYQETQYF.

The chain links TRBV7-7 to TRBJ1-2, with a tentative D call TRBD1 (6 bases). Trimming took 3 bases from V and 0 from J, leaving 14 bases between them. The CDR3 extends over 16 amino acids. Germline CDR1 is SSHAT and CDR2 is FNYEAQ (reference sequence). The CDR3 is CASSLGQGISNYGYTF. For the CDR3, the DNA is TGTGCCAGCAGCTTGGGGCAGGGGATTTCTAACTATGGCTACACCTTC.

The table lists this clone with a count of one. The genes are TRBV19 and TRBJ1-5; D gene unclear. The V gene lost 5 bases and the J gene lost 11 bases, with 13 bases spanning the gap. CDR1 is LNHDA and CDR2 is SQIVND in the germline V gene (reference sequence). This CDR3 is built from 12 residues. CDR3 residues: CASSFRVEAQHF. CDR3 DNA: TGTGCCAGTAGTTTCCGGGTGGAAGCCCAGCATTTT.